The next 20 T cell receptor beta chains were all read from a single sample in a study of CD8 T cells in ankylosing spondylitis listed by TCRdb under 2017. Their recognized antigens are unknown. Overall results and qualifications from the work: Blood from ankylosing spondylitis patients appeared to be characterized by a TCR beta motif made up of several highly homologous amino acid variants.

Library preparation used 5' RACE. The reads were generated on an Illumina HiSeq 2500. TCRdb redid the processing of the public reads, applying fastp at Q25 and MiXCR, and retained in-frame beta chains. One record per CDR3 amino acid sequence lists the most common genes and DNA. This sample is represented by around 390,000 distinct CDR3 sequences; around 20% of them were singletons. The ten biggest clones cover 16% of the sample. Sequenced: blood, either unsorted or a sorted T cell fraction (not recorded which). These receptors originate from a male donor with ankylosing spondylitis.

The genes are TRBV4-1 and TRBJ1-4; D possibly corresponds to TRBD1 (5 bases). Germline V gives CDR1 MGHRA, CDR2 YSYEKL. The CDR3 contains 16 residues. V was clipped by 0 bases and J by 5 bases, with 13 bases between them. The CDR3 nucleotides are TGCGCCAGCAGCCAAGATCTTAGTCAGGGAAATGAAAAACTGTTTTTT. It yields the protein CASSQDLSQGNEKLFF.

This sequence joins TRBV29-1 and TRBJ2-7; D remains unclear. The ends were cut back, 7 bases at V and 3 bases at J, with 16 bases in the middle. From germline, CDR1 is SQVTM and CDR2 ANQGSEA. The CDR3 loop spans 13 amino acids. CDR3 residues: CSARDSPNYEQYF. The CDR3 DNA reads as TGCAGCGCAAGGGATTCTCCGAACTACGAGCAGTACTTC.

The chain joins TRBV9 to TRBJ2-1; D not certain. Germline values: CDR1 SGDLS, CDR2 YYNGEE. Trimming pared 2 bases from V and 1 base from J, leaving 10 bases between. The CDR3 length is 15 residues. In DNA form, the CDR3 reads TGTGCCAGCAGCGTCGCGAGACATTCCTACAATGAGCAGTTCTTC. Protein product: CASSVARHSYNEQFF.

The chain employs TRBV12-3 or TRBV12-4 and TRBJ1-5, with unresolved D. V was shortened by 6 bases and J by 4 bases, with 10 bases between the two germline ends. This CDR3 comprises 13 residues. DNA of the CDR3: TGTGCCAGCAGGTCCGAGGGTAATCAGCCCCAGCATTTT. Its protein is CASRSEGNQPQHF.

This clonotype was found a few times. The chain uses TRBV5-1 and TRBJ2-2; 9 positions match TRBD1. The CDR3 loop spans 16 amino acids. The V gene end was trimmed by 4 bases and the J gene end by 6 bases; junction bases not matched to a gene: 10. The V gene's germline CDR1 is SGHRS and CDR2 YFSETQ. The CDR3 region is CASSPGQGGYAGELFF. CDR3 in DNA: TGCGCCAGCAGCCCGGGACAGGGCGGGTACGCCGGGGAGCTGTTTTTT.

The chain links TRBV20-1 to TRBJ2-2, with D uncertain. Germline lookup yields CDR1 DFQATT and CDR2 SNEGSKA (reference sequence). Trimming took 6 bases from V and 6 from J, leaving 14 bases between them. This CDR3 has 13 residues. The CDR3 DNA is TGCAGTGCCAAAGGACCAAACCCCGGGGAGCTGTTTTTT. This encodes CSAKGPNPGELFF.

This chain uses TRBV12-3 or TRBV12-4 with TRBJ1-1; D may be TRBD1 (5 bases). Trimming took 10 bases from V and 4 from J, leaving 13 bases between them. The CDR3 loop spans 12 amino acids. CDR3 region: CATRGDGTEAFF. The CDR3 nucleotides read TGTGCCACCCGGGGGGATGGCACTGAAGCTTTCTTT.

The chain combines TRBV7-2 with TRBJ2-7, with 9 bases fitting TRBD1. V lost 1 base to trimming and J lost 4 bases; unmatched junction nucleotides: 2. The germline V gene encodes CDR1 SGHTA and CDR2 FQGNSA. The length of the CDR3 is 14 residues. The CDR3 DNA reads as TGTGCCAGCAGCTTAGTGGGGACAGGGTACGAGCAGTACTTC. This translates into CASSLVGTGYEQYF.

This clonotype was seen a few times. This chain joins TRBV6-5 and TRBJ2-3; TRBD1 matches at 8 bases. The germline gives CDR1 MNHEY, CDR2 SVGAGI. There are 15 residues in the CDR3. V shed 2 bases, J shed 8 bases, and the junction held 9 bases outside the gene matches. The CDR3 here is CASSYADRELSTQYF. The DNA of the CDR3 is TGTGCCAGCAGTTACGCGGACAGGGAGCTGAGTACGCAGTATTTT.

Only a few counts were recorded for this clonotype. This chain joins TRBV7-3 and TRBJ2-1, with D hard to call. Germline CDR1 reads SGHTA; CDR2 reads FQGTGA. Trimming left V 5 bases short and J 8 bases short, with 13 bases between. This CDR3 comprises 13 residues. DNA of the CDR3: TGTGCCAGCAGCACGCAAAGTGGCGATGAGCAGTTCTTC. Translated: CASSTQSGDEQFF.

Only a few counts were recorded for this clonotype. The chain joins TRBV12-3 or TRBV12-4 to TRBJ1-2, with D tentatively TRBD1 (6 bases). CDR3 length: 14 amino acids. Trimming left V 3 bases short and J 2 bases short, with 10 bases between. The CDR3 reads CASSFGQRNYGYTF. CDR3 bases: TGTGCCAGCAGTTTTGGACAGCGGAACTATGGCTACACCTTC.

The chain carries TRBV6-1 and TRBJ2-1; no reliable D call. The germline V gene encodes CDR1 MNHNS and CDR2 SASEGT. The CDR3 sequence is 13 residues long. V was clipped by 5 bases and J by 7 bases, with 12 bases between them. The CDR3, as DNA: TGTGCCAGCAGTCGCCTCCTGGAGAATGAGCAGTTCTTC. This sequence encodes CASSRLLENEQFF.

The chain uses TRBV18 and TRBJ2-2; D is unclear. Trimming stripped 3 bases from V and 1 base from J, with 15 bases between. The CDR3 runs to 17 residues. Germline values: CDR1 KGHSH, CDR2 LQKENI. The CDR3 nucleotides read TGTGCCAGCTCACCGCTCTCCCCAGGCATGAACACCGGGGAGCTGTTTTTT. Translation gives CASSPLSPGMNTGELFF.

The CDR3 loop is CSALGDIAYEQYF. The DNA of the CDR3 is TGCAGTGCTTTGGGGGACATCGCCTACGAGCAGTACTTC. This chain uses TRBV20-1 with TRBJ2-7, with TRBD1 as a possible D gene (6 bases). The CDR3 totals 13 residues. CDR1 and CDR2 from the germline V gene are DFQATT and SNEGSKA (reference sequence). V was trimmed by 5 bases and J by 2 bases, leaving 13 bases between them.

CDR3 protein: CASSSLKGKLYNEQFF. Here the CDR3 DNA reads TGTGCCAGCAGCTCATTAAAGGGGAAATTGTACAATGAGCAGTTCTTC. The chain combines TRBV7-6 with TRBJ2-1; D perhaps matches TRBD1 (5 bases). This CDR3 region has 16 residues. CDR1 is SGHVS, CDR2 FNYEAQ, per germline. Trimming took 4 bases from V and 4 from J, leaving 17 bases between them.

The rearrangement links TRBV7-9 to TRBJ2-7; D could derive from TRBD1 or TRBD2 (5 bases each). V lost 5 bases and J lost 8, with 13 bases in between. The CDR3 has 12 residues. Germline V gene data show CDR1 as SEHNR and CDR2 as FQNEAQ (reference sequence). The CDR3 spells CASSPVGRKQYF. Here the CDR3 DNA reads TGTGCCAGCAGCCCAGTGGGACGGAAGCAGTACTTC.

V usage is TRBV3-1 and J usage is TRBJ2-6, with a tentative D call TRBD1 (5 bases). CDR3 length: 16 amino acids. V lost 1 base and J lost 0, with 7 bases in between. Germline-derived CDR1 and CDR2 are LGHDT and YNNKEL (reference sequence). The CDR3 loop is CASSQAGFSGANVLTF. The CDR3 coding sequence is TGTGCCAGCAGCCAAGCAGGGTTCTCTGGGGCCAACGTCCTGACTTTC.

The chain employs TRBV6-1 and TRBJ1-5; TRBD1 matches 11 bases. The CDR3 has 19 residues. Trimming removed 5 bases from V and 1 base from J; junction bases left unmatched: 13. Germline CDR1 and CDR2: MNHNS and SASEGT. The CDR3 sequence: CASSTFNRDRGLSNQPQHF. The CDR3 bases are TGTGCCAGCAGTACATTTAACCGGGACAGGGGGTTAAGCAATCAGCCCCAGCATTTT.

This clonotype was picked up many times. The chain couples TRBV7-2 to TRBJ2-2; TRBD2 might be the D (6 bases). From germline, CDR1 is SGHTA and CDR2 FQGNSA. V was pared by 1 base and J by 0 bases, with 9 bases between. The CDR3 sequence is 16 residues long. CDR3 loop: CASSLDGGSNTGELFF. CDR3 sequence (DNA): TGTGCCAGCAGCTTAGATGGGGGGTCGAACACCGGGGAGCTGTTTTTT.

This clonotype was seen only a few times. The rearrangement uses TRBV3-1 and TRBJ2-7; D gene ambiguous. This CDR3 region has 14 residues. CDR1 is LGHDT, CDR2 YNNKEL, per germline (reference sequence). V lost 0 bases to trimming and J lost 7 bases, with 13 bases between them. The CDR3 reads CASSQENNRQEQYF. DNA of the CDR3: TGTGCCAGCAGCCAAGAAAATAATCGCCAAGAGCAGTACTTC.